The sequence of this T cell receptor (beta chain) was determined in a study of blood T cells in healthy people across ages (dated by TCRdb to the mid-2010s). Concerning the study at large: In model experiments, template switching captured about one uniquely barcoded TCR beta cDNA molecule for every two T cells. Two additional independent replicas of 1 million unique cDNA reads from the same blood draw were analyzed for two donors (one aged 18 to 30 and one aged 80 or older). To track age-related changes in TCR beta repertoire diversity, the study relied on deep sequencing normalized with unique cDNA molecular identifiers. To avoid experimental bias, donors of different ages were spread randomly across the sequencing lanes. The donors were divided into four age groups: young (average roughly 17 years), middle-aged (roughly 42), aged (roughly 60) and long-lived (roughly 82). General conclusions and limits of the study: As age increased, observed TCR beta diversity per million T cells dropped in a roughly linear way, and a significant reduction was already evident by age around 41. Observed TCR beta diversity correlated strongly with the percentage of naive T cells measured by flow cytometry. Because donor CMV infection status was unknown, age-related changes in expanded clonotypes were potentially confounded. The long-lived group showed more naive CD4+ T cells, fewer expanded clones and increased TCR diversity than the aged group, suggesting age selection. Estimates of total diversity based on one million sequenced T cells were considered lower bounds and underestimates. Conclusive comparison of naive and antigen-experienced compartments was prevented by the profiling of bulk unsorted PBMCs.

In this sample, this clonotype turned up many times. No cognate antigen has been identified for it. The record has no base qualities; no much larger clone is one base away. The method was 5' RACE. The instrument given in TCRdb is Illumina HiSeq 2500. A second PCR of roughly 7 to 12 cycles was performed with a sample-barcoded 5' primer and a J-beta primer mix. A unique molecular identifier was introduced onto each TCR beta cDNA molecule by a template-switch 5' adaptor carrying 12 random nucleotides. Each sample yielded at least 3 million CDR3-containing paired-end reads. All of the RNA was converted into first-strand cDNA using the Mint cDNA synthesis kit, with a TRBC-specific oligonucleotide serving as the primer. Following uracil-DNA glycosylase treatment, all cDNA underwent a first 18-cycle PCR with the universal primers M1SS and BC2_uni_R. Processing in the source paper ran as follows. Each sample was normalized by randomly selecting 1 million high-quality reads, each carrying a distinct molecular identifier. Instead of being binned into consensus sequences, reads with shared molecular identifiers were discarded. MiTCR, set to a Q25 quality threshold and the strictest error-elimination algorithm, was used for CDR3 identification, clonotype clustering and error correction. A nonparametric unseen species model with Euler transformation was used to estimate lower-bound total TCR beta diversity. TCRdb reprocessed the public reads (quality trimming at Q25 with fastp, clone calling with MiXCR) and kept in-frame beta chains. Rows matching on CDR3 protein sequence are summarized as one entry with the most common DNA and genes. TCRdb, rather than the study authors, made the V and J calls. This sample lists hundreds of thousands of distinct CDR3 sequences; about 30% were detected once. The ten largest clones take up roughly 15% of the sample.

V drops 5 bases and J drops 8 bases, leaving 17 bases in between. Looking up the germline V gene yields CDR1 MNHNS and CDR2 SASEGT. The CDR3 runs 14 amino acids, cysteine and phenylalanine included. Only CDR3 DNA is held: 42 bases, read in frame from base 1. Systemically healthy Caucasian individuals from Russia, 39 in total and aged roughly 6 to 90 years, were included as donors. Roughly 10 milliliters of peripheral blood were drawn from each donor into EDTA-treated Vacutainer tubes. PBMCs were isolated by Ficoll-Paque density-gradient centrifugation, with at least 6 million obtained per sample. Trizol reagent was used to extract total RNA from the PBMCs, yielding at least 5 micrograms per sample. For every donor, flow cytometry on a PBMC aliquot measured the percentage of naive CD45RAhigh/CD27high T cells.

This chain is built from TRBV6-1 and TRBJ2-3; the D gene could be TRBD1 or TRBD2, each one agreeing over 6 bases. Sequenced sample: blood. The source is a woman of 80 years or more in good health. Donor details come from another sample of the same person, matched by shared clones. The CDR3 protein is CASSPVGGSGTQYF. In nucleotide form, the sequence is TGTGCCAGCAGTCCCGTAGGGGGGTCGGGTACGCAGTATTTT.